Presented here are 12 T cell receptor beta chains from one specimen sequenced in a study of T-cell reconstitution after alpha-beta-depleted transplantation in children (TCRdb year 2016). The library was generated by PCR. Sequencing relied on an Illumina HiSeq 2500. TCR library preparation used molecular barcoding, with unique molecular identifiers applied to normalize quantification of the TCRbeta repertoire. The public reads were reanalyzed by TCRdb: fastp trimming at Q25, MiXCR alignment, in-frame beta chains only. All rows with the same CDR3 protein become a single entry with the most common DNA and genes. The sample data list about 460,000 distinct CDR3 sequences, and about an eighth of these were observed just once. The top ten clones comprise roughly 15% of the sample. The treatment or condition tag for this specimen amounts to: allogeneic hematopoietic cell transplantation with graft depleted of TCRalphabeta T cells and CD19 B cells.

Sequenced material: PBMCs, mostly from graft donor cells, taken 180 days after TCRalphabeta/CD19-depleted stem cell transplant. The receptors derive from a female patient aged 2 to 10 who had a stem cell transplant for aplastic anemia, so the T cells may come from the graft donor.

This chain uses TRBV11-2 with TRBJ1-6; D might be TRBD1 (5 bases). Per the germline V gene, CDR1 is SGHAT and CDR2 is FQNNGV. Trimming removed 5 bases from V and 7 bases from J, with 9 bases in between. CDR3 size: 13 residues. For the CDR3, the DNA is TGTGCCAGCAGCGCCGAGGGGAATTCACCCCTCCACTTT. As protein: CASSAEGNSPLHF.

V gene TRBV7-2 combines with J gene TRBJ2-5; D gene ambiguous. CDR3 size: 14 residues. Germline V gene lookup returns CDR1 SGHTA and CDR2 FQGNSA. V lost 1 base to trimming and J lost 3 bases, with 9 bases between them. CDR3 DNA: TGTGCCAGCAGCTTAGGAGCCTTAAAAGAGACCCAGTACTTC. Translating gives CASSLGALKETQYF.

The chain is built from TRBV27 and TRBJ1-5, with D unresolved. The CDR3 contains 15 residues. V lost 10 bases and J 1 base, leaving 17 bases between the germline ends. Per germline, CDR1 MNHEY and CDR2 SMNVEV (reference sequence). The CDR3 protein is CATCLTGPSNQPQHF. In nucleotides, the CDR3 is TGTGCCACCTGTTTGACTGGGCCGAGCAATCAGCCCCAGCATTTT.

This clonotype was seen a few times. This rearrangement joins TRBV4-3 to TRBJ2-1, with 10 bases lining up with TRBD1. Germline V gene data show CDR1 as LGHNA and CDR2 as YSLEER. The length of the CDR3 is 15 residues. Trimming took 7 bases from V and 7 from J; bases not matched to a gene: 10. CDR3 amino acids: CASTRQGAGWNEQFF. DNA for the CDR3: TGCGCCAGCACCCGACAGGGGGCGGGTTGGAATGAGCAGTTCTTC.

This clonotype was observed a handful of times. The chain combines TRBV9 with TRBJ2-7; the D gene is possibly TRBD2 (6 bases). The CDR3 contains 15 residues. Per the germline V gene, CDR1 is SGDLS and CDR2 is YYNGEE. The germline V and J ends were trimmed by 0 bases and 4 bases, with 14 bases remaining between them. The CDR3 sequence: CASSVAPGLQYEQYV. In nucleotides, the CDR3 is TGTGCCAGCAGCGTAGCCCCGGGACTCCAATACGAGCAGTACGTC.

This clonotype was observed at least ten times. CDR3 sequence: CASSVRSSYNEQFF. In nucleotides, the CDR3 is TGTGCCAGTAGTGTCAGATCCTCCTACAATGAGCAGTTCTTC. The V and J genes are TRBV9 and TRBJ2-1; D uncertain. The germline V and J ends were trimmed by 8 bases and 0 bases, with 12 bases remaining between them. The CDR3 consists of 14 residues. Germline-derived CDR1 and CDR2 are SGDLS and YYNGEE. The variable domain in full, with the rest retrieved from reference TRBV9 and TRBJ2-1, is DSGVTQTPKHLITATGQRVTLRCSPRSGDLSVYWYQQSLDQGLQFLIQYYNGEERAKGNILERFSAQQFPDLHSELNLSSLELGDSALYFCASSVRSSYNEQFFGPGTRLTVL.

This clonotype has just a few counts. This chain uses TRBV5-5 with TRBJ2-7; D remains ambiguous. V gave up 0 bases and J gave up 9 bases, with 10 bases separating them. The CDR3 runs to 12 residues. Germline CDR1 reads SGHKS; CDR2 reads YYEKEE (reference sequence). CDR3 loop: CASSLERQRQYF. CDR3 bases: TGTGCCAGCAGCTTGGAGCGACAACGGCAGTACTTC.

CDR3: CASSWTDARGPLHF. In DNA form, the CDR3 reads TGTGCCAGCAGCTGGACGGACGCCCGCGGCCCCCTCCACTTT. The chain recombines TRBV7-8 with TRBJ1-6; D gene unclear. This CDR3 region has 14 residues. Germline V gene data show CDR1 as SGHVS and CDR2 as FQNEAQ. V was cut by 4 bases and J by 13 bases, with 17 bases left in between.

This clonotype was seen more than once but under ten times. The rearrangement uses TRBV4-3 and TRBJ1-1; D is unresolved. CDR1 is LGHNA and CDR2 is YSLEER in the germline V gene. V lost 0 bases to trimming and J lost 6 bases, with 11 bases between them. The CDR3 contains 14 residues. The CDR3 loop reads CASSQEVWTPEAFF. The CDR3 nucleotides read TGCGCCAGCAGCCAAGAAGTATGGACTCCTGAAGCTTTCTTT.

The CDR3 region has the DNA TGTGCCAGCAGTTACCGCGGACTAGCGGGAGCGCCGTACGAGCAGTACGTC. Translated: CASSYRGLAGAPYEQYV. The chain is built from TRBV6-2 or TRBV6-3 and TRBJ2-7, with TRBD2 matching over 13 bases. The ends lost 2 bases at V and 4 bases at J; junction bases unmatched: 8. The germline gives CDR1 MNHEY, CDR2 SVGEGT. The CDR3 loop spans 17 amino acids.

This clonotype was seen at least ten times. CDR3 sequence: CSARATSGRVYEQYV. The CDR3 DNA sequence: TGCAGTGCTAGAGCCACTAGCGGGAGGGTTTACGAGCAGTACGTC. The genes are TRBV20-1 and TRBJ2-7; the match to TRBD2 covers 13 bases. The V gene's germline CDR1 is DFQATT and CDR2 SNEGSKA (reference sequence). The CDR3 runs to 15 residues. With 1 base clipped from V and 4 bases from J, the junction kept 4 bases outside the gene matches.

About this clonotype itself: One junction end does not reproduce the germline sequence, and a read error may be involved. The V call is TRBV7-8, the J call TRBJ1-3, with D possibly being TRBD1 (5 bases). CDR3 length: 15 amino acids. The germline V gene has CDR1 SGHVS and CDR2 FQNEAQ. CDR3 sequence reads: CACSPDGGGRNTIYF. Here the CDR3 DNA reads TGTGCCTGCAGCCCCGATGGGGGAGGAAGAAACACCATATATTTT.